A selection of T cell receptor beta chains follows, all from one sample in a study of T cell responses to AZD1222 COVID-19 vaccine. The data were produced by immunoSEQ multiplex PCR, yet TCRdb's version contains in-frame clones alone and is incomplete. The table lists around 58,000 clones, roughly 88% of them singletons. This specimen was peripheral blood, taken on day 0 of AZD1222 vaccination. All receptors derive from an adult in good health. Each CDR3 is given without its conserved first and last residue.

>TRBV6-5|TRBJ1-6
ASSPRTLNNSPLH
>TRBV7-2|TRBJ2-3
ASSLSGGQEGQY
>TRBV18|TRBJ1-1
ASSPTVVREAF
>TRBV5-6|TRBJ1-5
ASSLGGYGNQPQH
>TRBV5-1|TRBJ2-6
ASSLIGQPSGANVLT
>TRBV27|TRBJ2-6
ASSLSRANVLT
>TRBV7-2|TRBJ2-3
ASSPQSDRGFGTQY
>TRBV27|TRBJ2-6
ASSLSGTGGSGANVLT
>TRBV9|TRBJ1-3
ASSVGLGSGGNTIY
>TRBV19|TRBJ1-1
ASSIRYRGTEAF
>TRBV2|TRBJ1-3
ASTPGVWSIY
>TRBV7-3|TRBJ1-5
ASSLGTQQPQH
>TRBV6-2/TRBV6-3|TRBJ2-2
ASSPHIAGETGELF
>TRBV6-5|TRBJ1-3
ASSQPQGSGNTIY
>TRBV7-3|TRBJ2-2
ASSLRIGQGQAGELF
>TRBV19|TRBJ2-5
ASSPWGAGRQETQY
>TRBV6-5|TRBJ1-2
ASSYSHRGSYGYT
>TRBV6-1|TRBJ2-1
ASSEGPGNEQF
>TRBV5-1|TRBJ1-1
ASSLSGTLYTEAF
>TRBV28|TRBJ1-2
ASSLEGPQDGYT
>TRBV28|TRBJ1-3
ASTRQVSSGNTIY
>TRBV19|TRBJ1-1
ARNLDPMNTEAF
>TRBV9|TRBJ1-1
ASSVDHGAGREAF
>TRBV18|TRBJ1-1
ASSPGGNTEAF
>TRBV7-9|TRBJ1-1
ASSGRGRGTEAF
>TRBV27|TRBJ1-2
ASRTAGGYGYT
>TRBV27|TRBJ1-6
ASSLLGQGIGESPLH
>TRBV5-4|TRBJ2-3
ASSSGGGSTDTQY